Presented here are 10 T cell receptor beta chains from one specimen sequenced in a study of T cell responses to AZD1222 COVID-19 vaccine. Libraries were prepared by immunoSEQ multiplex PCR; TCRdb keeps only in-frame clonotypes and omits some of them. The sample shows some 66,000 clones, roughly 87% of them seen only once. Sequences were derived from peripheral blood, sampled on day 0 of AZD1222 vaccination. The receptors originated from an adult in good health.

The V and J genes are TRBV6-5 and TRBJ1-6; the match to TRBD1 covers 7 bases. J gave up 7 bases and V 6 bases, and 9 bases lay outside the gene matches. This CDR3 has 15 residues. Germline V gene data show CDR1 as MNHEY and CDR2 as SVGAGI. This CDR3 is CASSPGQQVNSPLHF. The CDR3 DNA follows: TGTGCCAGCAGCCCGGGACAGCAAGTAAATTCACCCCTCCACTTT.

The chain employs TRBV27 and TRBJ1-1; D ambiguous. Germline values: CDR1 MNHEY, CDR2 SMNVEV (reference sequence). The CDR3 sequence is 14 residues long. V was cut by 4 bases and J by 1 base, with 10 bases left in between. The CDR3 DNA reads as TGTGCCAGCAGTTGGTCAGGCGGGAACACTGAAGCTTTCTTT. It encodes CASSWSGGNTEAFF.

The rearrangement links TRBV7-3 to TRBJ2-5; D perhaps matches TRBD2 (6 bases). The CDR3 covers 13 residues. Trimming removed 3 bases at V and 5 bases at J, with 10 bases between. Germline CDR1 is SGHTA and CDR2 is FQGTGA. The CDR3 nucleotides read TGTGCCAGCAGCTTGGAGGGTCGGGAGACCCAGTACTTC. Translation: CASSLEGRETQYF. The full variable domain, with the rest looked up from reference TRBV7-3 and TRBJ2-5, is GAGVSQTPSNKVTEKGKYVELRCDPISGHTALYWYRQSLGQGPEFLIYFQGTGAADDSGLPNDRFFAVRPEGSVSTLKIQRTERGDSAVYLCASSLEGRETQYFGPGTRLLVL.

The chain has TRBV2 and TRBJ2-2; D is possibly TRBD2 (7 bases). CDR3 length: 16 amino acids. Looked up from germline, CDR1 is SNHLY and CDR2 is FYNNEI. Trimming removed 2 bases at V and 5 bases at J, with 15 bases between. CDR3 coding DNA: TGTGCCAGCAGTGAATCGGGGGGCGCAAAGACCGGGGAGCTGTTTTTT. It is translated as CASSESGGAKTGELFF.

The rearrangement joins TRBV5-1 to TRBJ2-1, with 14 bases lining up with TRBD2. The CDR3 runs to 16 residues. Trimming removed 4 bases from V and 10 bases from J; junction bases left unmatched: 10. Germline V CDR1 and CDR2: SGHRS, YFSETQ. Written as DNA, the CDR3 is TGCGCCAGCAGCGACCAGACTAGCGGGGGGGCTAAGGAGCAGTTCTTC. It translates to CASSDQTSGGAKEQFF.

J is TRBJ1-2 and V is TRBV10-3; 7 bases match TRBD1. The CDR3 is made up of 15 amino acids. Germline values: CDR1 ENHRY, CDR2 SYGVKD. V dropped 3 bases and J dropped 4; count of bases not matched to a gene: 8. CDR3 in amino acids: CAISDTRDSAYGYTF. The CDR3 nucleotides are TGTGCCATCAGTGACACCCGGGACAGTGCCTATGGCTACACCTTC.

The chain has TRBV2 and TRBJ1-4, with D perhaps TRBD1 (6 bases). Germline-derived CDR1 and CDR2 are SNHLY and FYNNEI. V gave up 3 bases and J gave up 4 bases, with 12 bases separating them. The CDR3 extends over 15 amino acids. CDR3 amino acids: CASSEQGRNNEKLFF. The CDR3 DNA reads as TGTGCCAGCAGTGAGCAGGGGAGGAATAATGAAAAACTGTTTTTT.

The genes are TRBV29-1 and TRBJ2-3; possibly TRBD1 for D (5 bases). The CDR3 runs 13 residues. Deletions cut 6 bases from V and 0 bases from J, with 10 bases between. Germline lookup yields CDR1 SQVTM and CDR2 ANQGSEA. The CDR3 DNA reads as TGCAGCGTCCAGGACAAGAGCACAGATACGCAGTATTTT. Amino acids: CSVQDKSTDTQYF.

V usage is TRBV7-3 and J usage is TRBJ2-3; TRBD2 is a possible D gene (6 bases). Trimming took off 3 bases at V and 2 bases at J, with 15 bases between the two ends. Germline V gene sequence: CDR1 SGHTA, CDR2 FQGTGA. The CDR3 contains 16 residues. As DNA, the CDR3 is TGTGCCAGCAGCTTCGGGACTTCCTCCCCCACAGATACGCAGTATTTT. This gives the protein CASSFGTSSPTDTQYF.

The rearrangement links TRBV6-5 to TRBJ1-6; perhaps TRBD1 as D (5 bases). This CDR3 region has 13 residues. Germline V CDR1 and CDR2: MNHEY, SVGAGI. The V gene lost 9 bases and the J gene lost 3 bases, with 9 bases spanning the gap. Written as DNA, the CDR3 is TGTGCCAGTAGGGACTTCTATAATTCACCCCTCCACTTT. Translated, it gives CASRDFYNSPLHF.